This T cell receptor (beta chain) was sequenced during a study of shared clonotypes between healthy human individuals. Overall study: CD4 naive cells filled three plates per donor, CD4 memory three, CD8 naive two and CD8 memory one.

For this clone: What it recognizes is unknown.

The germline CDR1 and CDR2 sequences are SGHRS and YFSETQ. V lost 0 bases and J 4 bases, leaving 10 bases between the germline ends. CDR3 length: 14 amino acids. Whole-study results and caveats: Among four donors, around 5% of naive CD4 clonotypes were found in common. Rarefaction gave evidence that sorted-subset sequencing remained incomplete despite large depth.

Repertoires were generated with immunoSEQ multiplex PCR, while TCRdb's copy carries only in-frame clones and drops some. Altogether some 1,400,000 clones are present, around 97% being singletons, with the ten largest covering approximately 1%. This sequence was found in a man aged 30 to 39 in good health. The source material was naive CD4+ T cells sorted from blood. Subset given: CD45RA+ positively selected. The chain has TRBV5-1 and TRBJ1-2; possible D gene TRBD1, 5 bases. This chain's CDR3 is CASSLDLDSYGYTF. In DNA, the CDR3 is TGCGCCAGCAGCTTGGATTTAGACAGCTATGGCTACACCTTC.